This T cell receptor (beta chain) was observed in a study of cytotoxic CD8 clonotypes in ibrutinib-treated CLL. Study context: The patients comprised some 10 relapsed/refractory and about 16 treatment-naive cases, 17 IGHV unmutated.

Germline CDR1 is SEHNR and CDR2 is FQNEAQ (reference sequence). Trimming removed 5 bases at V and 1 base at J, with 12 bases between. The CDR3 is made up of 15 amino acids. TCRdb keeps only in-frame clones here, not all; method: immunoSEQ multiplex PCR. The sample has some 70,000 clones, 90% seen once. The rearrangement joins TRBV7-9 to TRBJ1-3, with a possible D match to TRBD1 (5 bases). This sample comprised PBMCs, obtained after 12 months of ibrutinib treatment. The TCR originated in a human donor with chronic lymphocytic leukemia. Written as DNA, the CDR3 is TGTGCCAGCAGCCCACCCAGGGCATCTGGAAACACCATATATTTT. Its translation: CASSPPRASGNTIYF.